This passage covers 12 T cell receptor beta chains from one sample sequenced in a study of shared clonotypes between healthy human individuals. This table comes from immunoSEQ multiplex PCR, and its TCRdb copy is limited to in-frame clones, with some not included. The table shows about 1.5 million clones, with 95% to 99% occurring only once. Sequencing was done on a sample of naive CD4+ T cells sorted from blood. Subset given: CD45RA+ positively selected. These receptors all come from a young man in good health.

The rearrangement uses TRBV2 and TRBJ2-7; D is perhaps TRBD1 (5 bases). The CDR3 sequence is 13 residues long. The germline V and J ends were trimmed by 6 bases and 3 bases, with 12 bases remaining between them. Germline V gene data show CDR1 as SNHLY and CDR2 as FYNNEI. The DNA of the CDR3 is TGTGCCAGCAGCAGGGATGTGTTCTACGAGCAGTACTTC. It specifies CASSRDVFYEQYF.

This clone appeared a few times. This chain uses TRBV6-5 with TRBJ1-1; 8 positions match TRBD1. Germline CDR1 is MNHEY and CDR2 is SVGAGI. The trim removed 2 bases at V and 8 bases at J, leaving 1 base unmatched. CDR3 length: 12 residues. CDR3 protein: CASSYDRGEAFF. In nucleotides, the CDR3 is TGTGCCAGCAGTTACGACAGGGGAGAAGCTTTCTTT.

The count of this clone is one. CDR3 sequence: CATDRREAQPQHF. In DNA form, the CDR3 reads TGTGCCACGGATCGGAGGGAGGCTCAGCCCCAGCATTTT. The rearrangement uses TRBV6-1 and TRBJ1-5; D call uncertain. The CDR3 covers 13 residues. Looked up from germline, CDR1 is MNHNS and CDR2 is SASEGT. The germline V and J ends were trimmed by 10 bases and 6 bases, with 16 bases remaining between them.

V usage is TRBV18 and J usage is TRBJ1-4, with TRBD1 as a possible D gene (5 bases). With 3 bases removed from V and 5 bases from J, the gap between germline ends came to 10 bases. The CDR3 contains 14 residues. Germline-derived CDR1 and CDR2 are KGHSH and LQKENI. The CDR3 DNA is TGTGCCAGCTCACCGGGGGTTAGGAATGAAAAACTGTTTTTT. Translation gives CASSPGVRNEKLFF.

The chain uses TRBV10-1 and TRBJ2-7; D perhaps matches TRBD1 (5 bases). Per the germline V gene, CDR1 is WNHNN and CDR2 is SYGVQD (reference sequence). The CDR3 is made up of 13 amino acids. Trimming shortened V by 3 bases and J by 5 bases, and 11 bases separated the two germline ends. The CDR3 here is CASSEGRENEQYF. DNA of the CDR3: TGCGCCAGCAGTGAAGGCAGGGAAAACGAGCAGTACTTC.

The chain couples TRBV21-1 to TRBJ1-5; the D call of TRBD1 is as the table states it, not checked on the DNA. TRBV21-1 is a pseudogene. CDR3 size: 15 residues. The CDR3 DNA reads as TGTGCCAGCAACGGACAGCAAAGGTCGCATCAGCCCCAGCATTTT. Its protein product is CASNGQQRSHQPQHF.

The chain links TRBV5-5 to TRBJ1-1; D is uncertain. The CDR3 has 14 amino acids. Trimming took 0 bases from V and 1 from J, leaving 7 bases between them. Germline V gives CDR1 SGHKS, CDR2 YYEKEE (reference sequence). The chain's CDR3 is CASSLGRANTEAFF. As DNA, the CDR3 is TGTGCCAGCAGCTTGGGACGAGCGAACACTGAAGCTTTCTTT.

This clone was seen just once. V gene TRBV7-9 combines with J gene TRBJ2-1; no firm D call. This CDR3 has 14 residues. Trimming cost V 5 bases and J 3 bases, with 11 bases left between them. Looked up from germline, CDR1 is SEHNR and CDR2 is FQNEAQ (reference sequence). The CDR3 sequence is CASSPGARYNEQFF. For the CDR3, the DNA is TGTGCCAGCAGCCCCGGTGCACGCTACAATGAGCAGTTCTTC.

J is TRBJ2-7 and V is TRBV29-1, with TRBD1 identical over 10 bases. The trim removed 7 bases at V and 6 bases at J, leaving 9 bases unmatched. The germline V gene encodes CDR1 SQVTM and CDR2 ANQGSEA. The length of the CDR3 is 13 residues. This CDR3 is CSGGSGTGAEQYF. As DNA, the CDR3 is TGCAGCGGCGGATCCGGGACAGGGGCCGAGCAGTACTTC.

On this clone: The same CDR3 is also encoded by other DNA sequences in this sample. The chain combines TRBV27 with TRBJ2-7; D unresolved. Germline CDR1 is MNHEY and CDR2 is SMNVEV (reference sequence). The CDR3 covers 11 residues. V was shortened by 6 bases and J by 0 bases, with 3 bases between the two germline ends. The DNA for the CDR3 is TGTGCCAGCAGCACCTCCTACGAGCAGTACTTC. Encoded protein: CASSTSYEQYF.

This chain uses TRBV5-6 with TRBJ2-1, with D hard to call. The CDR3 sequence is 14 residues long. From germline, CDR1 is SGHDT and CDR2 YYEEEE. The V and J ends lost 0 bases and 2 bases respectively, with 6 bases between them. CDR3 sequence: CASSLGLTYNEQFF. For the CDR3, the DNA is TGTGCCAGCAGCTTGGGACTTACCTACAATGAGCAGTTCTTC.

The chain uses TRBV28 and TRBJ2-3, with 7 bases that match TRBD2. The V gene's germline CDR1 is MDHEN and CDR2 SYDVKM. CDR3 length equals 14 residues. In DNA, the CDR3 is TGTGTCATCGCCGTGGCGGGAGCCACAGATACGCAGTATTTT. Residues: CVIAVAGATDTQYF.